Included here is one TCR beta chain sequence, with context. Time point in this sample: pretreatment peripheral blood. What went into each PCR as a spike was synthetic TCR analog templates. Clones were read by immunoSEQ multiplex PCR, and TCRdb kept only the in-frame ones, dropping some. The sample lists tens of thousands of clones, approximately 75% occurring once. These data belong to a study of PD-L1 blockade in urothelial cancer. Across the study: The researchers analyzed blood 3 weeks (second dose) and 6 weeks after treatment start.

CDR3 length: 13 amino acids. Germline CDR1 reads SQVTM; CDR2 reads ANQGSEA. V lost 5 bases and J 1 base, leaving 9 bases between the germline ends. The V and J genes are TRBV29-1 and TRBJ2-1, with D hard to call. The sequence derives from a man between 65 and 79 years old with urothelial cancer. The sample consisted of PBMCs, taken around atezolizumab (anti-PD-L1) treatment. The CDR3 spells CSVRSESYNEQFF. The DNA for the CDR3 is TGCAGCGTTCGGTCCGAGTCCTACAATGAGCAGTTCTTC.